The 23 T cell receptor beta chains reported below all come from one sample, sequenced in a study of OX40 agonist ivuxolimab in advanced cancers. Sequencing used immunoSEQ multiplex PCR; TCRdb keeps in-frame clones, though not all of them. The repertoire holds about 150,000 clones, with 90% to 95% as singletons. Sequences were derived from CD4+ or CD8+ T cells sorted from blood, sampled in a trial of the OX40 agonist ivuxolimab. All receptors come from an adult with an advanced solid tumor such as melanoma, head and neck, liver or kidney cancer.

V usage is TRBV4-3 and J usage is TRBJ2-1; 10 bases match TRBD2. CDR1 and CDR2 from the germline V gene are LGHNA and YSLEER. V dropped 1 base and J dropped 7; count of bases not matched to a gene: 10. CDR3 length: 17 residues. The CDR3 region has the DNA TGCGCCAGCAGCCAAGTAAAGCTAGCGGGAGTTTTGAATGAGCAGTTCTTC. It is translated as CASSQVKLAGVLNEQFF.

CDR3 amino acids: CASSEQGALTYNEQFF. The CDR3 DNA follows: TGTGCCAGCAGCGAACAGGGGGCCCTCACCTACAATGAGCAGTTCTTC. The chain is built from TRBV2 and TRBJ2-1; 9 bases line up with TRBD1. The germline V gene encodes CDR1 SNHLY and CDR2 FYNNEI. This CDR3 is built from 16 residues. V shed 6 bases, J shed 2 bases, and the junction held 8 bases outside the gene matches.

The V and J genes are TRBV29-1 and TRBJ1-2; D perhaps matches TRBD1 (5 bases). V was shortened by 1 base and J by 1 base, with 13 bases between the two germline ends. Germline loops: CDR1 SQVTM, CDR2 ANQGSEA. The CDR3 has 15 residues. CDR3 loop: CSVEVYDRDNYGYTF. As DNA, the CDR3 is TGCAGCGTTGAAGTCTACGACAGAGATAACTATGGCTACACCTTC.

The V call is TRBV27, the J call TRBJ1-1; D might be TRBD1 (6 bases). V was clipped by 7 bases and J by 5 bases, with 17 bases between them. CDR3 length: 14 amino acids. Looked up from germline, CDR1 is MNHEY and CDR2 is SMNVEV (reference sequence). CDR3 in amino acids: CASTPRGGETEAFF. The CDR3 DNA follows: TGTGCCAGCACCCCGAGGGGGGGGGAGACTGAAGCTTTCTTT.

The chain uses TRBV6-4 and TRBJ2-1; D might be TRBD1 (6 bases). V was cut by 2 bases and J by 7 bases, with 9 bases left in between. This CDR3 region has 13 residues. CDR1 MRHNA and CDR2 SNTAGT come from the germline V gene. CDR3 residues: CASSDTGSNEQFF. The CDR3 DNA sequence: TGTGCCAGCAGTGACACAGGGTCGAATGAGCAGTTCTTC.

The gene calls are TRBV25-1 and TRBJ1-2; D ambiguous. CDR3 size: 13 residues. The germline gives CDR1 MGHDK, CDR2 SYGVNS. Between the trimmed V and J ends, which lost 3 bases and 4 bases, there was a span of 9 bases. The CDR3 protein is CASSDPVSYGYTF. Written as DNA, the CDR3 is TGTGCCAGCAGTGACCCGGTCTCCTATGGCTACACCTTC.

The rearrangement uses TRBV10-1 and TRBJ2-2, with 9 bases lining up with TRBD2. The CDR3 covers 13 residues. In germline, CDR1 is WNHNN, CDR2 SYGVQD (reference sequence). V shed 2 bases and J 8 bases; nucleotides not matched to a gene: 0. CDR3 sequence reads: CASSELAGGELFF. In DNA, the CDR3 is TGCGCCAGCAGTGAGCTAGCGGGAGGGGAGCTGTTTTTT.

The chain combines TRBV6-4 with TRBJ2-3; unclear D gene. V was trimmed by 6 bases and J by 0 bases, leaving 10 bases between them. CDR1 and CDR2 (germline): MRHNA, SNTAGT. The CDR3 consists of 14 residues. As DNA, the CDR3 is TGTGCCAGCAGCGCCTACCTTAGCACAGATACGCAGTATTTT. It encodes CASSAYLSTDTQYF.

The chain employs TRBV6-4 and TRBJ2-7; 8 nucleotides agree with TRBD2. This CDR3 contains 14 residues. The V and J ends lost 2 bases and 4 bases, in that order; junction bases with no gene match: 4. Germline V gene data show CDR1 as MRHNA and CDR2 as SNTAGT. CDR3 DNA sequence: TGTGCCAGCAGTGACGAGGCGGGAGGATACGAGCAGTACTTC. Translated: CASSDEAGGYEQYF.

V usage is TRBV27 and J usage is TRBJ2-7; 9 nucleotides match TRBD2. The CDR3 runs to 15 residues. V trimming: 4 bases; J trimming: 4 bases; junction bases outside the gene matches: 8. CDR1 is MNHEY, CDR2 SMNVEV, per germline (reference sequence). CDR3 sequence: CASSSLGLAQYEQYF. The CDR3 DNA is TGTGCCAGCAGTTCCCTCGGACTAGCGCAGTACGAGCAGTACTTC.

This clone was observed a single time. V is TRBV19 and J is TRBJ1-5; D possibly corresponds to TRBD1 (5 bases). V lost 3 bases and J 9 bases, leaving 9 bases between the germline ends. Per the germline V gene, CDR1 is LNHDA and CDR2 is SQIVND (reference sequence). The CDR3 runs 12 residues. The CDR3: CASSMEGRPQHF. CDR3 nucleotide sequence: TGTGCCAGTAGTATGGAGGGGAGGCCCCAGCATTTT.

This chain joins TRBV4-3 and TRBJ2-1; D unresolved. This CDR3 region has 14 residues. V was trimmed by 1 base and J by 8 bases, leaving 12 bases between them. Looked up from germline, CDR1 is LGHNA and CDR2 is YSLEER. CDR3 sequence: CASSQVGGVHEQFF. The CDR3 coding sequence is TGCGCCAGCAGCCAAGTTGGTGGGGTACATGAGCAGTTCTTC.

V and J are TRBV5-1 and TRBJ2-5; 9 bases map to TRBD1. Germline V gene data show CDR1 as SGHRS and CDR2 as YFSETQ. The ends lost 3 bases at V and 4 bases at J; junction bases unmatched: 1. The CDR3 is 13 residues long. The CDR3 protein is CASSWDRVETQYF. The DNA of the CDR3 is TGCGCCAGCAGCTGGGACAGGGTAGAGACCCAGTACTTC.

CDR3 residues: CASSRVGNHEQYF. CDR3 nucleotides: TGCGCCAGCAGCCGTGTCGGGAACCACGAGCAGTACTTC. The gene calls are TRBV5-1 and TRBJ2-7, with D possibly TRBD2 on 5 matching bases. Trimming pared 4 bases from V and 5 bases from J, leaving 13 bases between. Germline V gene sequence: CDR1 SGHRS, CDR2 YFSETQ. CDR3 length equals 13 residues.

This chain connects TRBV11-2 to TRBJ2-7; TRBD2 matches 8 bases. This CDR3 comprises 14 residues. Germline V gives CDR1 SGHAT, CDR2 FQNNGV. The trim removed 5 bases at V and 2 bases at J, leaving 5 bases unmatched. The chain's CDR3 is CASSPIAGPYEQYF. As DNA, the CDR3 is TGTGCCAGCAGCCCTATAGCGGGACCCTACGAGCAGTACTTC.

The rearrangement joins TRBV4-2 to TRBJ2-3; D may be TRBD2 (5 bases). The CDR3 loop spans 15 amino acids. V was clipped by 2 bases and J by 3 bases, with 12 bases between them. Germline CDR1 LGHNA, CDR2 YNFKEQ. The CDR3 region is CASSQPGMVTDTQYF. The CDR3 nucleotides read TGTGCCAGCAGCCAACCCGGGATGGTAACAGATACGCAGTATTTT.

The CDR3 here is CASSLTGLVTGELFF. The CDR3 DNA reads as TGTGCCAGCAGCCTAACGGGTTTGGTGACCGGGGAGCTGTTTTTT. The chain couples TRBV6-4 to TRBJ2-2; no clear D gene. Germline V lookup: CDR1 MRHNA, CDR2 SNTAGT. The germline V and J ends were trimmed by 6 bases and 5 bases, with 16 bases remaining between them. The CDR3 runs to 15 residues.

The V gene is TRBV28, the J gene TRBJ1-4, with no clear D. V was pared by 2 bases and J by 11 bases, with 15 bases between. CDR1 and CDR2 (germline): MDHEN, SYDVKM. The CDR3 runs to 14 residues. CDR3 bases: TGTGCCAGCAGTTTAGGGCGCGGCCGAGGCAAACTGTTTTTT. Translation gives CASSLGRGRGKLFF.

V gene TRBV7-2 combines with J gene TRBJ2-6; D unresolved. The V gene lost 1 base and the J gene lost 2 bases, with 3 bases spanning the gap. The CDR3 spans 14 residues. The germline CDR1 and CDR2 sequences are SGHTA and FQGNSA. This CDR3 reads CASSLVTGANVLTF. In nucleotides, the CDR3 is TGTGCCAGCAGCTTAGTCACTGGGGCCAACGTCCTGACTTTC.

This clone was detected a few times. Other DNA variants within this sample encode the same CDR3. The chain combines TRBV6-5 with TRBJ1-2; no reliable D call. This CDR3 is 12 amino acids long. Germline CDR1 and CDR2: MNHEY and SVGAGI. Trimming shortened V by 4 bases and J by 4 bases, and 7 bases separated the two germline ends. The CDR3 nucleotides are TGTGCCAGCAGTTCGGGGTTCTATGGCTACACCTTC. Its translation: CASSSGFYGYTF.

This clone was counted once. This chain connects TRBV25-1 to TRBJ2-7; 8 bases map to TRBD1. Germline lookup yields CDR1 MGHDK and CDR2 SYGVNS. The CDR3 has 15 amino acids. V trimming: 2 bases; J trimming: 7 bases; junction bases outside the gene matches: 10. CDR3 sequence (DNA): TGTGCCAGCAGTGAAGGACGGGACAGGAATGAAGAGCAGTACTTC. Encoded protein: CASSEGRDRNEEQYF.

The CDR3 coding sequence is TGTGCCAGCAGTGAAGTCAGGGGAGTGAAGCGGCTTGTTCAGTACTTC. The encoded protein is CASSEVRGVKRLVQYF. This chain uses TRBV6-1 with TRBJ2-4; a possible D gene is TRBD1 (6 bases). The CDR3 runs to 16 residues. Germline loops: CDR1 MNHNS, CDR2 SASEGT. Trimming removed 1 base at V and 11 bases at J, with 21 bases between.

This chain joins TRBV18 and TRBJ1-3; perhaps TRBD1 as D (6 bases). V was pared by 2 bases and J by 4 bases, with 15 bases between. Germline CDR1 reads KGHSH; CDR2 reads LQKENI. This CDR3 region has 16 residues. The DNA for the CDR3 is TGTGCCAGCTCACCATCGGCGGGGGGCACAGGAAACACCATATATTTT. Protein: CASSPSAGGTGNTIYF.